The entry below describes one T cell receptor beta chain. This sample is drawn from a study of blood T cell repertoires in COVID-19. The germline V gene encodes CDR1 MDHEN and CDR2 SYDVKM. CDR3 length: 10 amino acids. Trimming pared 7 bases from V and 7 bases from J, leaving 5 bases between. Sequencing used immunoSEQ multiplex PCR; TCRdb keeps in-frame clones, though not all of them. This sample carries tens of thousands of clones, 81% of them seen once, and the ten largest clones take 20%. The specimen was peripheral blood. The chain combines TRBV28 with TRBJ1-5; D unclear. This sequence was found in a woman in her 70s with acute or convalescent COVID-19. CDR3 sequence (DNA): TGTGCCAGCAATCAGCAGCCCCAGCATTTT. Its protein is CASNQQPQHF.